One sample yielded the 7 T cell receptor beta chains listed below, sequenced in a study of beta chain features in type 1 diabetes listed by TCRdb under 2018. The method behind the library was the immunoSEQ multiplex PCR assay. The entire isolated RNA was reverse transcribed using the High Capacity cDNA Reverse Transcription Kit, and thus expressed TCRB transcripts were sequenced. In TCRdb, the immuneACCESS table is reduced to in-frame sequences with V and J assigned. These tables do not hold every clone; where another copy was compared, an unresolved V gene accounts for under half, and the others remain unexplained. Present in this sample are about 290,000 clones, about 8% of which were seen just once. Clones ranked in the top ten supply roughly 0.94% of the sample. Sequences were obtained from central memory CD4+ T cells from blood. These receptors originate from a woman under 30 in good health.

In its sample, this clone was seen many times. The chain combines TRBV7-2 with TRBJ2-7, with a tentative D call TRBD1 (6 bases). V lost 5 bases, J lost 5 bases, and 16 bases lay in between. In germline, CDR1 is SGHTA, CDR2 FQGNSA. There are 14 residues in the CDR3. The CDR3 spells CASSPTRDNHEQYF. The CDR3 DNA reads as TGTGCCAGCAGCCCGACCCGGGACAACCACGAGCAGTACTTC.

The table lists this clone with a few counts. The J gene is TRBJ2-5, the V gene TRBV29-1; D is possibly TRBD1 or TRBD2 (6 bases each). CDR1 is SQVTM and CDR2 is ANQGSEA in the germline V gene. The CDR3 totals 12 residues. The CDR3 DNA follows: TGCAGTGCCACGGGGGCCGGGGGGACCCAGTACTTC. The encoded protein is CSATGAGGTQYF.

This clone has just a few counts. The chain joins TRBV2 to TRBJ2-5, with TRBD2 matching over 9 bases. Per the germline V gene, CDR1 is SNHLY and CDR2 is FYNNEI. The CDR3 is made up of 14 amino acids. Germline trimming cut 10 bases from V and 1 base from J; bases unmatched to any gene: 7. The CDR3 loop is CATTRLAVQETQYF. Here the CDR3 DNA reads TGTGCCACCACAAGACTAGCGGTCCAAGAGACCCAGTACTTC.

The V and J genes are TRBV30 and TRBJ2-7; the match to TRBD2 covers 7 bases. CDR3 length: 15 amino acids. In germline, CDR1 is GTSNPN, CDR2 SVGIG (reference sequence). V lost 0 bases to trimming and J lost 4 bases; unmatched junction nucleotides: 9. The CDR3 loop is CAWSVRLGLPYEQYF. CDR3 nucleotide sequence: TGTGCCTGGAGTGTACGGTTGGGACTACCATACGAGCAGTACTTC.

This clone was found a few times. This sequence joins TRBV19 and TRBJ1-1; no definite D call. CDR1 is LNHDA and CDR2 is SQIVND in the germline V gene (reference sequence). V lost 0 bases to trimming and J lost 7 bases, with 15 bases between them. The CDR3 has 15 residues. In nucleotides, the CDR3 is TGTGCCAGTAGTATAGATCATGGGAAGGCCAGTGAAGCTTTCTTT. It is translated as CASSIDHGKASEAFF. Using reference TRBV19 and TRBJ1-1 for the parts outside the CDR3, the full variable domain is DGGITQSPKYLFRKEGQNVTLSCEQNLNHDAMYWYRQDPGQGLRLIYYSQIVNDFQKGDIAEGYSVSREKKESFPLTVTSAQKNPTAFYLCASSIDHGKASEAFFGQGTRLTVV.

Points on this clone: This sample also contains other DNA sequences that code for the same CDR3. The CDR3 DNA follows: TGCAGCGGCCGAGACAGTGAAGCTTTCTTT. This translates into CSGRDSEAFF. V gene TRBV29-1 combines with J gene TRBJ1-1; perhaps TRBD1 as D (5 bases). The CDR3 consists of 10 residues. The germline V and J ends were trimmed by 7 bases and 7 bases, with 10 bases remaining between them. Per the germline V gene, CDR1 is SQVTM and CDR2 is ANQGSEA.

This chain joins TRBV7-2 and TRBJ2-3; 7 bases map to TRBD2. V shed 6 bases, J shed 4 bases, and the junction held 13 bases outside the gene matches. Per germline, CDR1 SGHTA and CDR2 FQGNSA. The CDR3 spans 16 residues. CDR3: CASSKTTSRAADTQYF. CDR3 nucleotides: TGTGCCAGCAGTAAAACGACTAGCCGTGCGGCAGATACGCAGTATTTT.